The source of this TCR beta chain is a study of blood T cell repertoires in COVID-19 (dated by TCRdb to the early 2020s). General notes on the study: Collaborator samples came from the United States, Italy and Spain and covered acute and convalescent phases of COVID-19. The samples were drawn from two sources: the first 160 participants of the ongoing ImmuneRACE study, and 1,200 or so subjects contributed by 6 global collaborators. Subjects who had been exposed to COVID-19, were actively infected with it, or had recovered from it provided the deeply sampled blood TCRbeta repertoires that made up the dataset. A de-identified subject ID, COVID-19 status, age in years and sex were almost always included in the sample metadata. The repertoires were released in a freely available public database intended as a resource for research on the immune response to SARS-CoV-2. The material from the prospective study consisted of cDNA or gDNA derived from T cells, B-cell-depleted T cells, or PBMCs. Where HLA class I and class II types were available, the types were taken from metadata supplied by the sample provider, not from assay-based typing. General findings and caveats noted by the study authors: The quantity of clinical and demographic metadata differed by source and by participant and was supplied without curation.

TCRbeta CDR3 regions were amplified from genomic DNA using the immunoSEQ Assay, a bias-controlled multiplex PCR. The authors processed their data as follows. The number of nucleated cells in each sample was estimated by amplification of reference gene primers within the assay. To quantify the absolute abundance of each unique TCRbeta CDR3 rearrangement, sequence reads were collapsed and filtered. For each sample, productive Simpson clonality was calculated as the square root of Simpson's diversity index across productive rearrangements. TCRdb provides this immuneACCESS table in a form limited to in-frame rearrangements. Some clones are lacking; in checked studies, under half of them reflect an unresolved V gene, and why the rest are absent is not known. V and J calls and clone size are as listed in that table; D and trimming were resolved from the DNA. The sample profile shows 300,000 to 400,000 clones; approximately 86% of them were found once. The ten largest clones add up to 4% to 5.5% of the sample.

This clone was seen a handful of times. The target of this receptor is not known. Base qualities are not at hand, and no much larger clone is one base apart. Enrolling through a virtual design, the prospective study's participants ranged in age from roughly 18 to 89 years and lived across 20 to 25 United States geographic areas. In the prospective study, cohorts were assigned on the basis of participant-reported clinical history obtained from a screening survey and a study questionnaire. Mobile phlebotomists in the prospective study collected whole blood, serum and a nasopharyngeal or oropharyngeal swab from every participant. Participants in the prospective study had the option to provide additional blood draws and questionnaires over a roughly 2-month period. Before DNA extraction, blood samples from the prospective study were shipped at room temperature or frozen. The CDR3 measures 15 amino acids from cysteine to phenylalanine. CDR3 DNA is the only sequence kept; it has 45 bases, read in frame from the first base. The junction shows trimming of 3 bases on V and 4 bases on J, plus 18 bases between the germline ends. CDR1 and CDR2 (DFQATT, SNEGSKA) derive from the germline V gene (reference sequence).

The rearranged segments are TRBV20-1 and TRBJ1-1; a tentative D match to TRBD1 spans 6 bases. The clonotype was recovered from a middle-aged woman with acute COVID-19. Sequencing was carried out using PBMCs or T cells enriched from blood (not recorded which). The encoded CDR3 is CSASYPQGGFTEAFF. The bases read TGCAGTGCTAGTTATCCACAGGGTGGATTCACTGAAGCTTTCTTT.